These T cell receptor beta chains were read from a single sample in a study of identical twins. In TCRdb, the 5' RACE reads were re-called with MiXCR into one record per CDR3 protein. The table lists some 660,000 distinct CDR3 sequences, 8.6% of them singletons. These sequences were also reported in another study, on yellow fever vaccine responses in identical twins.

The sequencing input was PBMCs. Receptors originate from a woman aged 18-35 years in good health. CDR3s include the opening cysteine and the closing phenylalanine or tryptophan. Fields, in order: clone size, V gene, J gene, D gene, CDR3 protein, CDR3 DNA. A D gene is named only where the DNA matches it firmly. Size values are once, few and many counts, or a class for expanded clones, and some rows have none.

abundance: .
v_gene: TRBV5-1
j_gene: TRBJ2-5
d_gene: TRBD2
CDR3aa: CASSLRGQRENQYF
CDR3nt: TGCGCCAGCAGCTTGAGGGGCCAGCGGGAGAACCAGTACTTC

abundance: .
v_gene: TRBV29-1
j_gene: TRBJ2-7
d_gene: TRBD2
CDR3aa: CSVVASGSPHSYEQYF
CDR3nt: TGCAGCGTTGTGGCTAGCGGGAGCCCACACTCCTACGAGCAGTACTTC

abundance: few
v_gene: TRBV28
j_gene: TRBJ2-5
d_gene: .
CDR3aa: CASSFEWLGEETQYF
CDR3nt: TGTGCCAGCAGTTTTGAATGGTTGGGGGAAGAGACCCAGTACTTC

abundance: many
v_gene: TRBV20-1
j_gene: TRBJ2-7
d_gene: .
CDR3aa: CSARDFRQALPEDEQYF
CDR3nt: TGCAGTGCTAGAGATTTTCGACAGGCCCTTCCGGAGGACGAGCAGTACTTC

abundance: few
v_gene: TRBV5-1
j_gene: TRBJ2-7
d_gene: TRBD1
CDR3aa: CASSFFGQGESEQYF
CDR3nt: TGCGCCAGCAGCTTCTTCGGACAGGGGGAAAGCGAGCAGTACTTC

abundance: many
v_gene: TRBV5-1
j_gene: TRBJ2-5
d_gene: TRBD1
CDR3aa: CASSDTGTGPSETQYF
CDR3nt: TGCGCCAGCAGTGATACCGGGACAGGCCCCAGCGAGACCCAGTACTTC

abundance: .
v_gene: TRBV7-2
j_gene: TRBJ2-5
d_gene: .
CDR3aa: CASSLVPGEGGETQYF
CDR3nt: TGTGCCAGCAGCTTAGTTCCAGGGGAAGGAGGAGAGACCCAGTACTTC

abundance: .
v_gene: TRBV6-1
j_gene: TRBJ2-3
d_gene: .
CDR3aa: CASSRGTTDTQYF
CDR3nt: TGTGCCAGCAGCCGTGGGACGACAGATACGCAGTATTTT

abundance: many
v_gene: TRBV29-1
j_gene: TRBJ2-7
d_gene: .
CDR3aa: CSVGTQGFYEQYF
CDR3nt: TGCAGCGTCGGTACCCAGGGTTTCTACGAGCAGTACTTC

abundance: few
v_gene: TRBV7-9
j_gene: TRBJ2-7
d_gene: .
CDR3aa: CASSYQGRGYEQYF
CDR3nt: TGTGCCAGCAGCTATCAGGGGAGAGGCTACGAGCAGTACTTC

abundance: .
v_gene: TRBV20-1
j_gene: TRBJ2-3
d_gene: .
CDR3aa: CSARDLLGLDTQYF
CDR3nt: TGCAGTGCTAGAGATCTTTTGGGGTTAGATACGCAGTATTTT

abundance: .
v_gene: TRBV7-8
j_gene: TRBJ2-1
d_gene: TRBD2
CDR3aa: CASSLARGTSGRGYNEQFF
CDR3nt: TGTGCCAGCAGCTTAGCCCGCGGGACTAGCGGGAGAGGATACAATGAGCAGTTCTTC